One and the same sample provided the 8 T cell receptor beta chains below, sequenced in a study of cytomegalovirus exposure and HLA in healthy donors. Vbeta (60) and Jbeta (13) primers were used in the PCR. Produced via immunoSEQ multiplex PCR; TCRdb's table is partial and in-frame only. The sample lists under 200,000 clones; about 90% were seen once. Material for sequencing was PBMCs. These receptors were obtained from a boy aged 2 to 10 in good health and CMV-seronegative.

This clone was observed a few times. This chain connects TRBV27 to TRBJ2-7, with D hard to call. Germline V gives CDR1 MNHEY, CDR2 SMNVEV (reference sequence). The V end was cut by 2 bases, the J end by 3 bases, with 14 bases between. There are 15 residues in the CDR3. The CDR3, as DNA: TGTGCCAGCAGTTTAATCGGCACAGTCAACTACGAGCAGTACTTC. Encoded protein: CASSLIGTVNYEQYF.

With regard to this clone: One end of the junction fails to match germline, which may point to a read error. V gene TRBV7-9 combines with J gene TRBJ1-2; 8 bases are a match to TRBD1. Germline V gives CDR1 SEHNR, CDR2 FQNEAQ (reference sequence). CDR3 length: 15 residues. The DNA for the CDR3 is TGTTCCAGCAGCTTCCCCCTACAGGGGGACTATGGCTACACCTTC. Translating it yields CSSSFPLQGDYGYTF.

This chain uses TRBV28 with TRBJ2-5; 7 positions agree with TRBD1. Germline CDR1 reads MDHEN; CDR2 reads SYDVKM. V lost 1 base and J lost 5; bases outside the gene matches: 1. The CDR3 covers 13 residues. In DNA, the CDR3 is TGTGCCAGCAGTTTATTCAGGGGGGAGACCCAGTACTTC. Its protein is CASSLFRGETQYF.

V gene TRBV29-1 combines with J gene TRBJ2-5; a possible D gene is TRBD2 (5 bases). The DNA end is a closer match to TRBJ2-7, so the J assignment may be wrong. The CDR3 is 16 residues long. Germline CDR1 is SQVTM and CDR2 is ANQGSEA. The CDR3 DNA reads as TGCAGCGTTACCGGGATCGACGGTCCCTTTCCCTACGAGCAGTACTTC. It yields the protein CSVTGIDGPFPYEQYF.

The chain employs TRBV28 and TRBJ1-1, with a tentative D call TRBD1 (5 bases). The CDR3 spans 14 residues. Per germline, CDR1 MDHEN and CDR2 SYDVKM. Trimming stripped 3 bases from V and 4 bases from J, with 12 bases between. This chain's CDR3 is CASSLWEGLTEAFF. CDR3 sequence (DNA): TGTGCCAGCAGTTTGTGGGAGGGGCTCACTGAAGCTTTCTTT.

Notes on this clone: One end of the junction varies from germline; a read error may be responsible. For the CDR3, the DNA is TGTTCCAGCAGCTCGAACTATGGCTACACCTTC. Amino acid sequence: CSSSSNYGYTF. The J gene is TRBJ1-2, the V gene TRBV7-9; D ambiguous. The germline gives CDR1 SEHNR, CDR2 FQNEAQ (reference sequence). This CDR3 has 11 amino acids.

This clone has only one observation. The chain uses TRBV29-1 and TRBJ2-2; D is perhaps TRBD2 (7 bases). Germline V lookup: CDR1 SQVTM, CDR2 ANQGSEA. The CDR3 extends over 16 amino acids. V was clipped by 6 bases and J by 4 bases, with 21 bases between them. CDR3 nucleotide sequence: TGCAGCGTCGATCGGTCGGGGGGCCATCGCACCGGGGAGCTGTTTTTT. Protein sequence: CSVDRSGGHRTGELFF.

This sequence joins TRBV28 and TRBJ1-5; no definite D call. The CDR3 extends over 12 amino acids. Trimming cost V 5 bases and J 7 bases, with 9 bases left between them. CDR1 is MDHEN, CDR2 SYDVKM, per germline. The CDR3 DNA reads as TGTGCCAGCAGTGCTCCGGGACAGCCCCAGCATTTT. Protein sequence: CASSAPGQPQHF.